The 28 T cell receptor delta chains reported below all come from one sample, sequenced in a study of γδ T cells in repeated Plasmodium falciparum infection. Gammadelta T cells were flow-sorted from PBMC into Vgamma9/Vdelta2+ and Vdelta2-negative populations for bulk analysis. TCRdb re-called the multiplex PCR reads via CATT. The data show around 89,000 delta-chain clones, over 1.1% seen once. The sequenced material came from gamma-delta T cells from blood. The receptors shown here come from a pool of human donors (malaria-infected and uninfected, not separated).

Details on this clone: This sequence may be a read error, since a much larger clone differs from it by one base. The chain combines TRDV1 with TRDJ1, with unresolved D. As TCRdb names no J gene, one was assigned here on the basis of a DNA match to germline. The CDR3 sequence is 16 residues long. V was cut by 5 bases and J by 0 bases, with 16 bases left in between. Germline V gives CDR1 TSWWSYY, CDR2 QGS. CDR3 region: CALGLKALPNTDKLIF. DNA of the CDR3: TGTGCTCTTGGGTTAAAAGCCCTCCCCAACACCGATAAACTCATCTTT.

This clone was detected a few times. A much larger clone lies one base from this, so it may be a read error. The gene calls are TRDV1 and TRDJ1, with TRDD3 identical over 8 bases. The J gene was not available in TCRdb and was assigned here by matching the DNA to germline segments. The germline CDR1 and CDR2 sequences are TSWWSYY and QGS. CDR3 length equals 19 residues. CDR3 DNA sequence: TGTGCTCTTGGGGAACTAGTCCCTATGTGGGGGATTGGCACCGATAGACTCATCTTT. This gives the protein CALGELVPMWGIGTDRLIF.

This clone was seen at least ten times. The mismatch at residue 15 between this DNA's translation and the TCRdb protein of a much larger clone likely reflects a read error; the protein shown is translated from the DNA. V is TRDV2 and J is TRDJ1; the match to TRDD3 covers 12 bases. Unmatched junction bases numbered 16, after V lost 0 bases and J lost 3 bases. The CDR3 is made up of 20 amino acids. CDR1 and CDR2 from the germline V gene are GEAIGNYY and EKD. In DNA form, the CDR3 reads TGTGCCTGTGACACCCTTACTGGGGGATACCCCGACAGAATGGCCGATAAACTCATCTTT. This translates into CACDTLTGGYPDRMADKLIF.

This clone was seen a handful of times. This DNA's translation differs at residues 9 and 12 from TCRdb's protein, which comes from a much larger clone; a read error is likely, and the protein shown is translated from the DNA. The chain has TRDV2 and TRDJ1; 9 bases align to TRDD3. Germline lookup yields CDR1 GEAIGNYY and CDR2 EKD. CDR3 size: 15 residues. In DNA, the CDR3 is TGTGCCTGCTTACTTCTGGGGGATTCCGCCGATGAACTCATCTTT. Its translation is CACLLLGDSADELIF.

This clone has a handful of counts. This sequence is one base from a far larger clone and is likely a read error. Distinct nucleotide sequences in the sample also encode this CDR3. V is TRDV2 and J is TRDJ1; possibly TRDD3 for D (6 bases). TCRdb records no J gene; here it was assigned by comparing the DNA to germline. Germline lookup yields CDR1 GEAIGNYY and CDR2 EKD. This CDR3 has 23 amino acids. The CDR3, as DNA: TGTGCCTGTGACTCCTTAAGTACCCCCGTGGCAGGTACTGGGAGTGAGAACACTGATAAACTCATCTTT. Residues: CACDSLSTPVAGTGSENTDKLIF.

This clone was observed a few times. The protein TCRdb lists belongs to a much larger clone and differs from this DNA's translation at residue 16, which points to a read error; the protein shown is made from the DNA. The rearrangement links TRDV1 to TRDJ1, with 12 bases lining up with TRDD3. The CDR3 sequence is 21 residues long. Germline V gene data show CDR1 as TSWWSYY and CDR2 as QGS. Unmatched junction bases numbered 18, after V lost 1 base and J lost 3 bases. The CDR3: CALGEPASYVVLGDTPDKLIF. In DNA, the CDR3 is TGTGCTCTTGGGGAACCGGCTTCCTACGTTGTGCTGGGGGATACGCCCGATAAACTCATCTTT.

The table lists this clone with many counts. TCRdb attributes to this sequence the protein of a much larger clone, which differs from the DNA translation at residue 4; a read error is likely, and the protein displayed is translated from the DNA. Other nucleotide sequences in the sample specify the same CDR3. The rearrangement joins TRDV3 to TRDJ1; D is possibly TRDD3 (6 bases). No J gene is reported in TCRdb; it was inferred here by comparing the DNA with germline. With 2 bases removed from V and 0 bases from J, the gap between germline ends came to 10 bases. CDR1 and CDR2 from the germline V gene are TVYSNPD and GDNSRS (reference sequence). The CDR3 is 13 amino acids. The CDR3 is CAFPGEYTDKLIF. The CDR3, as DNA: TGTGCCTTTCCTGGGGAATACACCGATAAACTCATCTTT. Drawing the rest from reference TRDV3 and TRDJ1, the complete variable domain is CDKVTQSSPDQTVASGSEVVLLCTYDTVYSNPDLFWYRIRPDYSFQFVFYGDNSRSEGADFTQGRFSVKHILTQKAFHLVISPVRTEDSATYYCAFPGEYTDKLIFGKGTRVTVEP.

In this sample, this clone turned up a few times. The junction shows a germline mismatch at one end, possibly a read error. This chain links TRDV1 with TRDJ1, with a possible D match to TRDD3 (5 bases). Germline V gene sequence: CDR1 TSWWSYY, CDR2 QGS. The CDR3 runs 16 residues. The CDR3 DNA reads TGTGCTCTTGTGGAACTTTCCACGGGATACACCGATAAACTCATCTTT. It specifies CALVELSTGYTDKLIF.

This clone was observed a handful of times. This DNA's translation and the protein TCRdb lists, from a much larger clone, do not match at residue 11, likely due to a read error; the protein shown is translated from the DNA. This sequence joins TRDV1 and TRDJ2, with unresolved D. TCRdb leaves out the J gene; it was filled in here by matching the DNA to germline. Germline CDR1 reads TSWWSYY; CDR2 reads QGS. The CDR3 consists of 14 residues. CDR3 nucleotides: TGTGCTCTTGGGGGCTCCGGATCGATAGCACGACTCTTCTTT. It yields the protein CALGGSGSIARLFF.

This clone was counted only a few times. A read error likely explains why the TCRdb protein, taken from a much larger clone, differs from this DNA's translation at residue 9; the protein shown is translated from the DNA. The chain has TRDV1 and TRDJ1; the match to TRDD3 covers 7 bases. V shed 1 base, J shed 0 bases, and the junction held 20 bases outside the gene matches. Germline V gives CDR1 TSWWSYY, CDR2 QGS. The CDR3 totals 21 residues. The CDR3 protein is CALGERPRDWGMVRYTDKLIF. DNA of the CDR3: TGTGCTCTTGGGGAACGTCCGAGGGACTGGGGAATGGTTCGGTACACCGATAAACTCATCTTT.

This clone was counted ten times or more. The protein given by TCRdb reflects a much larger clone and differs at residue 9 from this DNA's translation, likely from a read error; the protein shown is the DNA's translation. V gene TRDV1 combines with J gene TRDJ1; 7 bases agree with TRDD3. V gave up 1 base and J gave up 11 bases; unmatched junction bases: 10. There are 14 residues in the CDR3. Germline assignment: CDR1 TSWWSYY and CDR2 QGS. The chain's CDR3 is CALGEHLGGSVLIF. The CDR3, as DNA: TGTGCTCTTGGGGAACACCTGGGGGGTTCGGTGCTCATCTTT.

For this clone: The protein that TCRdb holds for this DNA derives from a much larger clone and differs from the translated DNA at residue 8, which likely indicates a read error; the protein shown here is translated from the DNA. This rearrangement joins TRDV2 to TRDJ1; D gene ambiguous. Germline V gene sequence: CDR1 GEAIGNYY, CDR2 EKD. Between the trimmed V and J ends, which lost 0 bases and 2 bases, there was a span of 15 bases. The CDR3 consists of 16 residues. CDR3 amino acids: CACDTGPEDSTDKLIF. CDR3 DNA: TGTGCCTGTGACACCGGACCGGAGGATTCAACCGATAAACTCATCTTT.

This clone was seen more than once but under ten times. TCRdb shows a much larger clone's protein in place of this DNA's translation, and the two differ at residue 11, likely through a read error; the protein shown is translated from the DNA. The chain employs TRDV2 and TRDJ1; 11 nucleotides align to TRDD3. As TCRdb names no J gene, one was assigned here on the basis of a DNA match to germline. The ends lost 3 bases at V and 0 bases at J; junction bases unmatched: 14. Germline lookup yields CDR1 GEAIGNYY and CDR2 EKD. The CDR3 is 19 amino acids. DNA for the CDR3: TGTGCCTGTGACGCGATGGGGGATACGCCGGGTCAGTACACCGATAAACTCATCTTT. Its protein is CACDAMGDTPGQYTDKLIF.

A remark on this clone: TCRdb's entry gives the protein of a much larger clone, which mismatches this DNA's translation at residue 18, likely from a read error; the protein reported here is translated from the DNA. No J gene was named, though the V gene is TRDV1; the table's TRDD3 call for D was not verified on the DNA. CDR3 length: 20 amino acids. The germline V gene encodes CDR1 TSWWSYY and CDR2 QGS. Written as DNA, the CDR3 is TGTGCTCTTGGGGACCGGAGAGCTGGGGGATACGAGTTGTACACCGATAAACCCATCTTT. Amino acids: CALGDRRAGGYELYTDKPIF.

This clone appeared a few times. The rearrangement links TRDV1 to TRDJ1, with TRDD3 as a possible D gene (5 bases). Germline loops: CDR1 TSWWSYY, CDR2 QGS. This CDR3 is built from 19 residues. V lost 4 bases and J 4 bases, leaving 28 bases between the germline ends. The CDR3 sequence is CALGGLSIVGPVGVDKLIF. Written as DNA, the CDR3 is TGTGCTCTTGGGGGACTCTCCATCGTGGGCCCGGTTGGGGTCGATAAACTCATCTTT.

For this clone: TCRdb records a much larger clone's protein for this DNA, with a difference at residue 18 that likely arises from a read error; the protein given is the translation of the DNA. CDR3 nucleotide sequence: TGTGCTCTTGGGCCTATGTCTACTTACTGGGGGATACTGTTCACCGATAAACCCATCTTT. Translation: CALGPMSTYWGILFTDKPIF. This chain links TRDV1 with TRDJ1; TRDD3 matches 12 bases. The CDR3 runs 20 residues. The germline V gene encodes CDR1 TSWWSYY and CDR2 QGS.

This clone was counted many times. The chain is built from TRDV2 and TRDJ1, with 7 positions matching TRDD3. The germline V gene has CDR1 GEAIGNYY and CDR2 EKD. The CDR3 spans 19 residues. Germline trimming cut 0 bases from V and 0 bases from J; bases unmatched to any gene: 15. CDR3 coding DNA: TGTGCCTGTGACACCGTCGGGTCGGTGGGGGACCAATACACCGATAAACTCATCTTT. Translated, it gives CACDTVGSVGDQYTDKLIF.

J is TRDJ1 and V is TRDV1, with a tentative D call TRDD2 (9 bases). The J gene, not given by TCRdb, was assigned here from a germline match of the nucleotide sequence. This CDR3 comprises 20 residues. The V gene's germline CDR1 is TSWWSYY and CDR2 QGS. V dropped 4 bases and J dropped 2 bases, with 29 bases sitting between them. CDR3 protein: CALGAMPSYITGGFTDKLIF. The CDR3, as DNA: TGTGCTCTTGGGGCGATGCCTTCCTACATTACTGGGGGTTTTACCGATAAACTCATCTTT.

To note about this clone: This DNA translates differently at residue 5 from the TCRdb protein, which is that of a much larger clone; a read error is likely, and the protein shown is the DNA's own translation. V and J are TRDV2 and TRDJ1; TRDD3 matches at 8 bases. The germline gives CDR1 GEAIGNYY, CDR2 EKD. J lost 0 bases, V lost 2 bases, and 22 bases had no gene match. This CDR3 contains 21 residues. The CDR3 nucleotides read TGTGCCTGTGACATTCTCCCTGGGGGACCCCGACATGGTACTAACACCGATAAACTCATCTTT. It translates to CACDILPGGPRHGTNTDKLIF.

This clone has more than one count but fewer than ten. For the CDR3, the DNA is TGTGCTCTTGGGGAACGGTCCTGGCCTACGGCCTGGGGGATAAGGCCGAGCTCCTGGGACACCCGACAGATGTTTTTC. It translates to CALGERSWPTAWGIRPSSWDTRQMFF. This chain joins TRDV1 and TRDJ3; 10 nucleotides agree with TRDD3. Here the J gene came from matching the DNA to germline, since TCRdb omits it. This CDR3 spans 26 amino acids. Germline loops: CDR1 TSWWSYY, CDR2 QGS. Unmatched junction bases numbered 24, after V lost 1 base and J lost 0 bases.

A note on this clone: This DNA's translation differs at residue 16 from TCRdb's protein, which comes from a much larger clone; a read error is likely, and the protein shown is translated from the DNA. The J gene is TRDJ1, the V gene TRDV1; TRDD3 matches 7 bases. The CDR3 sequence is 24 residues long. The V gene end was trimmed by 0 bases and the J gene end by 0 bases; junction bases not matched to a gene: 28. Germline assignment: CDR1 TSWWSYY and CDR2 QGS. The CDR3 DNA reads as TGTGCTCTTGGGGAACTAGTTACCACCTCTGTGGGGTTCTGGGGGGTAACCTACACCGATAAACTCATCTTT. This translates into CALGELVTTSVGFWGVTYTDKLIF.

About this clone itself: This DNA's translation and the protein TCRdb lists, from a much larger clone, do not match at residue 4, likely due to a read error; the protein shown is translated from the DNA. The chain is built from TRDV2 and TRDJ1, with TRDD3 matching over 12 bases. No J gene is reported in TCRdb; it was inferred here by comparing the DNA with germline. V was clipped by 5 bases and J by 8 bases; unmatched bases: 23. The CDR3 runs 19 residues. Germline CDR1 reads GEAIGNYY; CDR2 reads EKD. The CDR3 bases are TGTGCCTGTGGCCCCATCCCCCTCAGGAGTCTGGGGGATACGCTGAAACTCATCTTT. This sequence encodes CACGPIPLRSLGDTLKLIF.

To note about this clone: A read error likely explains why the TCRdb protein, taken from a much larger clone, differs from this DNA's translation at residue 10; the protein shown is translated from the DNA. The CDR3 coding sequence is TGTGCCTGTGGATTACTGGGCCTGTCGGGGGACACCGATAAACTCATCTTT. Protein product: CACGLLGLSGDTDKLIF. The chain carries TRDV2 and TRDJ1; D possibly corresponds to TRDD3 (6 bases). No J segment appears in TCRdb, so it was assigned here by matching the sequence to germline. V lost 5 bases and J 0 bases, leaving 21 bases between the germline ends. The CDR3 loop spans 17 amino acids. The germline V gene encodes CDR1 GEAIGNYY and CDR2 EKD.

Of note for this clone: Given a far larger clone just one base away, this is likely a sequencing read error. The sample has other DNA sequences that encode this CDR3 too. J gene calling gave no result, while the V gene is TRDV1. Per germline, CDR1 TSWWSYY and CDR2 QGS. The length of the CDR3 is 16 residues. The CDR3 region has the DNA TGTGCTCTTGGGGGGCCGCAACCACGGACTGGGAGGGGGCTCATCTTT. Protein: CALGGPQPRTGRGLIF.

A remark on this clone: The protein recorded in TCRdb matches a much larger clone and deviates from this DNA's translation at residue 12, suggesting a read error; the protein here is obtained by translating the DNA. The genes are TRDV2 and TRDJ1, with 9 bases lining up with TRDD3. CDR3 length equals 17 residues. The germline CDR1 and CDR2 sequences are GEAIGNYY and EKD. J was trimmed by 3 bases and V by 3 bases; bases with no gene match: 13. The CDR3 reads CACDRLGERPYADKLIF. The CDR3 region has the DNA TGTGCCTGTGACCGACTGGGGGAAAGACCGTACGCCGATAAACTCATCTTT.

As for this clone: Only one base separates this from a far larger clonotype, so it likely reflects a read error. Other DNA sequences within the sample encode an identical CDR3. J is TRDJ1 and V is TRDV1; maybe TRDD3 (6 bases). This CDR3 comprises 23 residues. V shed 1 base and J shed 6 bases, with 39 bases lying between them. Germline V gene sequence: CDR1 TSWWSYY, CDR2 QGS. Here the CDR3 reads CALGERGESGVCRFPHPHHKLIF. The DNA of the CDR3 is TGTGCTCTTGGGGAACGAGGAGAATCTGGGGTTTGTCGCTTCCCTCACCCCCATCATAAACTCATCTTT.

This clone has only a few counts. The chain joins TRDV1 to TRDJ1; 7 bases map to TRDD3. The CDR3 length is 20 residues. From germline, CDR1 is TSWWSYY and CDR2 QGS. With 0 bases clipped from V and 0 bases from J, the junction kept 16 bases outside the gene matches. This CDR3 is CALGELRESTGGLYTDKLIF. The CDR3 region has the DNA TGTGCTCTTGGGGAACTACGGGAGAGTACGGGGGGATTGTACACCGATAAACTCATCTTT.

A word on this clone: The translation of this DNA and the TCRdb protein of a much larger clone differ at residue 15, probably owing to a read error; the protein shown here is translated from the DNA. J is TRDJ1 and V is TRDV3; TRDD3 matches at 9 bases. This CDR3 contains 21 residues. CDR1 is TVYSNPD and CDR2 is GDNSRS in the germline V gene (reference sequence). Trimming at V came to 3 bases and at J to 4 bases, leaving 30 bases not matched to a gene. CDR3 DNA: TGTGCCTTGCCCAAGTCCCCGTTCTACCACTGGGGGAGGACTAAGCGCGATAAACTCATCTTT. It codes for CALPKSPFYHWGRTKRDKLIF.